This T cell receptor (beta chain) was profiled in a study of cytomegalovirus exposure and HLA in healthy donors. Germline-derived CDR1 and CDR2 are MGHRA and YSYEKL. The CDR3 totals 16 residues. Between the trimmed V and J ends, which lost 4 bases and 0 bases, there was a span of 16 bases. With 60 Vbeta and 13 Jbeta primers, the PCR was carried out. Libraries were prepared by immunoSEQ multiplex PCR; TCRdb keeps only in-frame clonotypes and omits some of them. The sample shows 200,000 to 250,000 clones, approximately 90% of them seen only once. Of note for this clone: Its antigen is as yet unknown.

Notes on the study in general: High specificity and sensitivity for cytomegalovirus status were reported for the classifier. There were some public TCRs occurring in many donors, but most TCR sequences were rare.

This clonotype was sampled from a woman under 30 in good health and CMV-seronegative. Input material: PBMCs. This chain connects TRBV4-1 to TRBJ2-7, with a weak D call TRBD2 (5 bases). The chain's CDR3 is CASSLWPGSLSYEQYF. The CDR3 DNA sequence: TGCGCCAGCAGCCTCTGGCCGGGATCGCTCTCCTACGAGCAGTACTTC.